Shown below are 12 T cell receptor beta chains from a single sample sequenced in a study of monozygotic twins with inflammatory bowel disease. Reprocessing the 5' RACE reads, TCRdb reports a single entry for every CDR3 protein and omits DNA. This sample's clone table lists about 43,000 distinct CDR3 sequences. Input material: blood. These receptors all come from a human donor with ulcerative colitis or Crohn's disease, or a healthy co-twin of an affected twin (not recorded which).

The rearrangement links TRBV14 to TRBJ1-2; the D call of TRBD1 rests on TCRdb alone, since no DNA is present to check it. The V gene's germline CDR1 is SGHDN and CDR2 FVKESK. The CDR3 spans 17 residues. This CDR3 is CASSPMKGQGTPYGYTF.

The chain is built from TRBV10-3 and TRBJ1-2; with no DNA, the TCRdb D assignment of TRBD1 cannot be verified. Germline V gives CDR1 ENHRY, CDR2 SYGVKD. This CDR3 spans 15 amino acids. The CDR3 loop reads CAVLRRTGGPGGYTF.

This chain uses TRBV5-4 with TRBJ2-1; there is no DNA to check the TCRdb D call of TRBD2. The length of the CDR3 is 15 residues. Germline-derived CDR1 and CDR2 are SGHNT and YYREEE (reference sequence). The CDR3 loop reads CASSATSGGYNEQFF.

The chain joins TRBV7-9 to TRBJ2-7; TCRdb gives TRBD2 as the D gene, but with no DNA this cannot be confirmed. From germline, CDR1 is SEHNR and CDR2 FQNEAQ (reference sequence). The CDR3 contains 12 residues. This CDR3 reads CASSRLVGEQYF.

The genes are TRBV7-3 and TRBJ2-3; TCRdb proposes TRBD2, but this gene call is untestable without DNA. Germline CDR1 is SGHTA and CDR2 is FQGTGA. The CDR3 is 17 amino acids. The CDR3 reads CASSFLSSANPTDTQYF.

V gene TRBV20-1 combines with J gene TRBJ2-7. The CDR3 has 12 residues. The germline gives CDR1 DFQATT, CDR2 SNEGSKA (reference sequence). The CDR3 protein is CSASPSSYEQYF.

V and J are TRBV27 and TRBJ2-1; TCRdb's D call, TRBD1, is unchecked because there is no DNA. CDR3 length: 15 amino acids. Germline CDR1 and CDR2: MNHEY and SMNVEV (reference sequence). The CDR3 loop reads CASSPGTGVYNEQFF.

CDR3: CASSPSNEKLFF. This chain uses TRBV7-9 with TRBJ1-4. Germline CDR1 is SEHNR and CDR2 is FQNEAQ (reference sequence). The CDR3 is made up of 12 amino acids.

The gene calls are TRBV23-1 and TRBJ1-6. TRBV23-1 has ORF status, its function being uncertain. This CDR3 region has 14 residues. The chain's CDR3 is CATRVGSYNSPLHF.

The chain links TRBV20-1 to TRBJ2-3; without DNA, the TCRdb call of TRBD2 cannot be checked. Per the germline V gene, CDR1 is DFQATT and CDR2 is SNEGSKA (reference sequence). The length of the CDR3 is 16 residues. Here the CDR3 reads CSAPAGSGRAGDTQYF.

The J gene is TRBJ2-5, the V gene TRBV4-1; TCRdb reports TRBD2, a call that lacks DNA to check it against. The CDR3 totals 17 residues. Germline values: CDR1 MGHRA, CDR2 YSYEKL. The CDR3 sequence is CASSQAGTSGTKETQYF.

The chain carries TRBV20-1 and TRBJ1-5; the D gene TCRdb calls, TRBD1, cannot be checked with no DNA. This CDR3 is built from 14 residues. Germline V gives CDR1 DFQATT, CDR2 SNEGSKA (reference sequence). CDR3 loop: CSAPGQGRNQPQHF.